Listed here are 10 T cell receptor beta chains from one sample, sequenced in a study of technical replicates of blood from a handful of donors. Clones were sequenced by immunoSEQ multiplex PCR, and TCRdb holds only the in-frame ones, with some missing. The sample has roughly 56,000 clones, more than 75% seen once. The sequenced sample was PBMCs. Receptor source: a human donor in good health. Some clones in this sample may be carry-over from other donors' samples.

The chain links TRBV7-3 to TRBJ2-3; 9 nucleotides match TRBD2. The CDR3 sequence is 21 residues long. The germline V gene has CDR1 SGHTA and CDR2 FQGTGA. Trimming cost V 0 bases and J 1 base; bases outside gene matches: 17. Written as DNA, the CDR3 is TGTGCCAGCAGCTTAACTGGTCTGCTAGCGGGGAACCCGCGAGGCACAGATACGCAGTATTTT. Its translation: CASSLTGLLAGNPRGTDTQYF.

The count of this clone is one. The chain couples TRBV6-5 to TRBJ1-6, with 7 bases that match TRBD1. J lost 13 bases, V lost 6 bases, and 6 bases had no gene match. CDR3 size: 12 residues. Germline V gives CDR1 MNHEY, CDR2 SVGAGI. The CDR3 DNA sequence: TGTGCCAGCAGCCTAGGGGGACAGCCCCTCCACTTT. Amino acid sequence: CASSLGGQPLHF.

The rearrangement links TRBV2 to TRBJ1-2; no firm D call. The length of the CDR3 is 14 residues. Trimming removed 0 bases at V and 1 base at J, with 6 bases between. CDR1 is SNHLY, CDR2 FYNNEI, per germline. CDR3 residues: CASSEATRNYGYTF. The CDR3 nucleotides read TGTGCCAGCAGTGAAGCGACACGTAACTATGGCTACACCTTC.

The chain joins TRBV29-1 to TRBJ2-7; 7 nucleotides line up with TRBD1. Germline loops: CDR1 SQVTM, CDR2 ANQGSEA. J gave up 5 bases and V 7 bases, and 5 bases lay outside the gene matches. This CDR3 has 11 amino acids. The CDR3 DNA reads TGCAGCGGTAACAGGGGCCACGAGCAGTACTTC. Translating gives CSGNRGHEQYF.

This clone has just one count. The rearrangement joins TRBV10-3 to TRBJ2-7, with TRBD1 matching over 7 bases. Trimming at V came to 0 bases and at J to 0 bases, leaving 5 bases not matched to a gene. The CDR3 length is 16 residues. Germline loops: CDR1 ENHRY, CDR2 SYGVKD. The CDR3 is CAISESRDSLSYEQYF. CDR3 sequence (DNA): TGTGCCATCAGTGAGTCTCGGGACAGCCTCTCCTACGAGCAGTACTTC.

This chain uses TRBV19 with TRBJ1-1; no definite D call. The CDR3 extends over 13 amino acids. V lost 3 bases and J 4 bases, leaving 9 bases between the germline ends. The germline gives CDR1 LNHDA, CDR2 SQIVND (reference sequence). CDR3 region: CASSIGVGTEAFF. CDR3 in DNA: TGTGCCAGTAGTATCGGAGTAGGCACTGAAGCTTTCTTT.

This clone was seen a single time. This sequence joins TRBV18 and TRBJ1-5; 8 nucleotides match TRBD1. With V trimmed by 2 bases and J by 0 bases, 9 bases remained unmatched. Per germline, CDR1 KGHSH and CDR2 LQKENI. The CDR3 is 18 residues long. DNA of the CDR3: TGTGCCAGCTCACCATCAACAGGGGGGTTGGGTAGCAATCAGCCCCAGCATTTT. Its protein product is CASSPSTGGLGSNQPQHF.

The CDR3 reads CASSEGGGTEQFF. The CDR3 DNA reads as TGTGCCAGCAGCGAAGGGGGCGGAACTGAGCAGTTCTTC. This sequence joins TRBV7-9 and TRBJ2-1, with 7 positions matching TRBD1. The CDR3 totals 13 residues. The ends lost 5 bases at V and 9 bases at J; junction bases unmatched: 7. The V gene's germline CDR1 is SEHNR and CDR2 FQNEAQ (reference sequence).

This clone has a single count. The V call is TRBV7-9, the J call TRBJ2-2, with unresolved D. This CDR3 has 16 residues. The V gene lost 3 bases and the J gene lost 6 bases, with 17 bases spanning the gap. Germline assignment: CDR1 SEHNR and CDR2 FQNEAQ (reference sequence). The CDR3 here is CASSFGTPNSPGELFF. CDR3 DNA sequence: TGTGCCAGCAGCTTCGGTACACCGAATAGCCCCGGGGAGCTGTTTTTT.

This chain uses TRBV5-4 with TRBJ2-2; 7 nucleotides agree with TRBD1. After removal of 0 bases from V and 6 bases from J, the junction contained 2 bases not matched to a gene. Per the germline V gene, CDR1 is SGHNT and CDR2 is YYREEE (reference sequence). The length of the CDR3 is 14 residues. In DNA, the CDR3 is TGTGCCAGCAGCTTGGGACAGGGTCCCGGGGAGCTGTTTTTT. It specifies CASSLGQGPGELFF. The full variable domain, in which reference TRBV5-4 and TRBJ2-2 provide the parts outside the CDR3, is ETGVTQSPTHLIKTRGQQVTLRCSSQSGHNTVSWYQQALGQGPQFIFQYYREEENGRGNFPPRFSGLQFPNYSSELNVNALELDDSALYLCASSLGQGPGELFFGEGSRLTVL.